What follows describes a single TCR beta chain. The clone's antigen remains unknown. This may come from a read error, since a much larger clone is one base off. Inclusive of the bounding cysteine and phenylalanine, the CDR3 is 16 residues long. Only the CDR3 part of the read is kept: 48 bases, read in frame from the first base. The germline V gene gives CDR1 as SGHAT and CDR2 as FQNNGV. The V end loses 2 bases and the J end loses 6 bases, and a stretch of 20 bases separates them. This sample stems from a study of human T cells and chemical hapten exposure (dated by TCRdb to about 2021). About the full investigation: For sensitization, 2% DPC in acetone was applied to a 2 cm by 2 cm area of upper inner arm skin. Throughout the study period of roughly 24 weeks, patients also received therapeutic DPC doses to the scalp every week. Patch tests used Finn chambers with 0.01% DPC on the upper back, scored after 6 days by International Contact Dermatitis Research Group standards. The patient cohort, mostly female, included alopecia areata with under or over 50% scalp involvement, alopecia totalis and alopecia universalis. Libraries were pooled for sequencing, and variation in per-sample TCR yields was attributed mainly to small differences in library volumes within the pool. The study tracked peripheral blood TCR repertoire changes in vivo during primary and secondary sensitization to the hapten diphenylcyclopropenone (DPC) in alopecia patients. Patient blood was sampled pre-sensitization (week 0) and at 2, 6 and about 24 weeks after DPC sensitization. Roughly 30 alopecia patients provided blood for TCR sequencing at one to four time points (pre-sensitization, 2, 6 and 24 weeks). From each blood RNA sample, both TCR alpha and TCR beta chains were sequenced.

The time point label for this specimen denotes: patch test 2, 6 weeks after DPC sensitization. Interpreted using the paper, the treatment or condition label stands for: therapeutic diphenylcyclopropenone sensitization with weekly scalp DPC. Total RNA was isolated from unfractionated whole blood collected in Tempus Blood RNA tubes. At every patch-test visit, the blood draw took place before the patch test was put on. Patients were considered eligible if aged 18 to 70, diagnosed with alopecia and deemed suitable for DPC therapy, and patients were excluded if pregnant. The full study reports these points: No change with DPC sensitization was found in the number of TCRs above 1 in 1000 frequency, and no evidence of global repertoire structure alterations was found. Because every patient had alopecia, a presumed autoimmune disease, the patients' immune response might differ from that of healthy individuals. Compared with pre-sensitization or healthy control sets, expanded TCRs formed significantly more large CDR3 similarity clusters, which is consistent with antigen-driven responses. Repeated subsampling changed both the strength of the expansion versus patch-test correlation and the threshold at which that correlation became significant. Patch test score was positively correlated with the number of PT1 expanded TCRs, with significance at thresholds 8, 16 and 32 but not at 4.

Library generation was performed with RACE. These reads were obtained on a NextSeq 500. Library preparation attached unique molecular identifiers to individual cDNA molecules for quantitative, reproducible TCR counting. The authors processed their data as follows. Samples had a median of roughly 98,000 TCRs, with a range from about 23,224 to 750,000. V, J and CDR3 annotation of the TCR reads was performed with the Decombinator software suite. Every sample was subsampled to the same number of TCRs (28,000) for the PS versus PT1 abundance plots. Expanded TCRs were defined as absent before sensitization and observed at least eight times at the 2-week time point. TCRdb took the public reads, trimmed them with fastp at Q25, ran MiXCR for clone calling and kept in-frame beta chains. Every CDR3 protein is listed once, alongside the most common genes and DNA of its rows. These V and J calls originate from TCRdb's pipeline instead of the authors' own analysis. Within this sample are roughly 42,000 distinct CDR3 sequences, with 9.5% to 10% of them counted one time only. Together, the top ten hold around 15% of the sample.

The chain was built from TRBV11-2 and TRBJ2-7; TRBD1 is perhaps the D gene, given 5 matching bases. The specimen comprised whole blood, sampled in connection with sensitization to the hapten diphenylcyclopropenone (DPC). This clonotype was sampled from a woman aged 25 to 45 with alopecia areata. Some clones in this sample may be carry-over from other donors' samples. The encoded CDR3 is CASSLMAPGQNCEQYF. The nucleotide sequence is TGTGCCAGCAGCTTAATGGCTCCAGGGCAGAACTGCGAGCAGTACTTC.